The clone carrying this T cell receptor (beta chain) was seen many times. The antigen is unknown. This entry is derived from a study of regulatory T cells in long-lasting Graves disease. For the study at large: Antithyroid drug use was under 3 months in newly diagnosed Graves' patients. Study-wide points: No thyroid tissue was studied; the work used peripheral blood only.

CDR3-region Arm-PCR and iRepertoire HTBI primers produced the TCR beta libraries. TCRdb independently ran MiXCR on the multiplex PCR reads; one entry per CDR3 protein. The sample has around 480,000 distinct CDR3 sequences, 15% to 20% seen once. The time point here: newly diagnosed GD, antithyroid drugs for less than 3 months. The TCR library used RNA extracted from PBMCs. Diagnosing Graves' disease relied on the American Thyroid Association guidelines. CDR1 and CDR2 (germline): SQVTM, ANQGSEA. Trimming took off 6 bases at V and 8 bases at J, with 20 bases between the two ends. This CDR3 region has 14 residues. This sample was shared with a second study, whose subject was T cells in Graves' hyperthyroidism and ophthalmopathy. This second report adds: Diagnosis rested on symptoms, serum thyroxine and TRAb, thyroid ultrasound, and orbital computed tomography.

The clonotype was recovered from a man between 40 and 49 years old with Graves disease. The sample in question was peripheral blood mononuclear cells (PBMCs), obtained at new diagnosis, from a patient treated with antithyroid drugs. The rearrangement links TRBV29-1 to TRBJ2-4; D is perhaps TRBD2 (7 bases). CDR3 in DNA: TGCAGCGTCATAAAATCGGGGGGCCGGGACATTCAGTACTTC. Encoded protein: CSVIKSGGRDIQYF.